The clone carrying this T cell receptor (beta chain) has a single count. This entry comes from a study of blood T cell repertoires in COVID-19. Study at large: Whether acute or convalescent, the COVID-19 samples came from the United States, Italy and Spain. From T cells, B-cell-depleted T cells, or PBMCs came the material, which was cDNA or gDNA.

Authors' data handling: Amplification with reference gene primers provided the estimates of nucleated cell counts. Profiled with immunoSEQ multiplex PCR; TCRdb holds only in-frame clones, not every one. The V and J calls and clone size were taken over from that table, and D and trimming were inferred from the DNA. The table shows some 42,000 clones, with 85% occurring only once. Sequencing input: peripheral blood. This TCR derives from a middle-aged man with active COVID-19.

The CDR3 DNA is TGTGCCAGCAGTTGGGACAGCACTAGAAATAATCAGCCCCAGCATTTT. As protein: CASSWDSTRNNQPQHF. V gene TRBV6-2 or TRBV6-3 combines with J gene TRBJ1-5; 7 bases line up with TRBD1. The CDR3 is made up of 16 amino acids. Germline CDR1 MNHEY, CDR2 SVGEGT. The V gene end was trimmed by 4 bases and the J gene end by 4 bases; junction bases not matched to a gene: 10.